This T cell receptor beta chain was obtained from a study of T cells after yellow fever vaccination. Points from the study as a whole: Just a small share of clonotypes turned up in the CD4 compartment as well as the CD8 compartment.

The length of the CDR3 is 14 residues. Trimming shortened V by 7 bases and J by 1 base, and 10 bases separated the two germline ends. In germline, CDR1 is LGHDT, CDR2 YNNKEL (reference sequence). A remark on this clonotype: The target antigen is unknown.

A single record per CDR3 protein comes from TCRdb applying MiXCR to the 5' RACE reads. Counted here are about 340,000 distinct CDR3 sequences, roughly 4.3% occurring once; the ten biggest clones make up approximately 25%. The V call is TRBV3-1, the J call TRBJ2-2; D gene ambiguous. Source: PBMCs, taken 5 days after the yellow fever booster vaccination. The receptor was derived from a man in his late teens or twenties who received the YFV17D yellow fever vaccine. The CDR3 region has the DNA TGTGCCAGCACCCTATCCCTGAACACCGGGGAGCTGTTTTTT. This gives the protein CASTLSLNTGELFF.